This TCR beta chain was found in a study of beta chain features in type 1 diabetes. Comment on this clone: Antigen unknown.

The study, taken as a whole, reports: In all four CD4+ subsets, TCRB CDR3 length was significantly, moderately reduced in type 1 diabetes.

With 6 bases removed from V and 4 bases from J, the gap between germline ends came to 10 bases. CDR1 is SGHDT, CDR2 YYEEEE, per germline. The CDR3 is made up of 12 amino acids. Isolated RNA was reverse transcribed in full, so expressed TCRB transcripts were sequenced. Libraries were prepared by immunoSEQ multiplex PCR; TCRdb keeps only in-frame clonotypes and omits some of them. The table has some 190,000 clones, about 7.8% seen once; the top ten hold 0.94%. The chain recombines TRBV5-6 with TRBJ1-1, with D possibly TRBD1 on 5 matching bases. This TCR derives from a woman in her thirties or forties with type 1 diabetes. Sequences were obtained from central memory CD4+ T cells from blood. The chain's CDR3 is CASISDSTEAFF. The CDR3 DNA sequence: TGTGCCAGCATCTCTGACAGCACTGAAGCTTTCTTT.